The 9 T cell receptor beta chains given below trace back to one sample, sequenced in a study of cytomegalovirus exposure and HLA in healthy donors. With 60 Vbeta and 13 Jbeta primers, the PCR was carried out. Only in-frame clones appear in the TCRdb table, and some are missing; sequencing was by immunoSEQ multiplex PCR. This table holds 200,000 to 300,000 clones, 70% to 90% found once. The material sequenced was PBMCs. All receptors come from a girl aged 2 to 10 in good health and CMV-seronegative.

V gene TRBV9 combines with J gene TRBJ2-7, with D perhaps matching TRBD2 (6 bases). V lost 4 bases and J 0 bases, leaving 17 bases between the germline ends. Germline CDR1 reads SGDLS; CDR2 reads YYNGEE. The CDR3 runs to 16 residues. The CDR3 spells CASSPHEAGSSYEQYF. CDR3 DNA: TGTGCCAGCAGCCCACATGAGGCGGGGAGCTCCTACGAGCAGTACTTC.

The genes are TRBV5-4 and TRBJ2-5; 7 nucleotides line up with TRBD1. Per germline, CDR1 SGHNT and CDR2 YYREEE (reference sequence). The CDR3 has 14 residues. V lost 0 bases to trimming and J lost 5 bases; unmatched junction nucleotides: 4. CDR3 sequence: CASSLDRGGETQYF. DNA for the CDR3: TGTGCCAGCAGCTTGGACAGGGGTGGTGAGACCCAGTACTTC.

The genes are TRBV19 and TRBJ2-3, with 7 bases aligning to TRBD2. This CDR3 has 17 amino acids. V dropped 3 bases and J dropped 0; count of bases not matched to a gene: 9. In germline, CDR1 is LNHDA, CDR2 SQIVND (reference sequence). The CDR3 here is CASSIGGDLPSTDTQYF. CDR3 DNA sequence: TGTGCCAGTAGTATTGGGGGGGATCTACCAAGCACAGATACGCAGTATTTT.

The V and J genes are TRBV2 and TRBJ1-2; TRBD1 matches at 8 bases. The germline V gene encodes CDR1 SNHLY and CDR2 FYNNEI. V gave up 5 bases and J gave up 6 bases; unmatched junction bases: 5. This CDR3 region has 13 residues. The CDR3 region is CASSFRGLNGYTF. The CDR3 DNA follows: TGTGCCAGCAGTTTCAGGGGGCTGAATGGCTACACCTTC.

The CDR3 DNA sequence: TGTGCCAGCAGCTTGTCCGCCGAGCAGTACTTC. This encodes CASSLSAEQYF. V and J are TRBV5-4 and TRBJ2-5; D is uncertain. Judging by the DNA end, TRBJ2-7 fits better; the J call may be wrong. Germline V lookup: CDR1 SGHNT, CDR2 YYREEE (reference sequence). The CDR3 has 11 residues.

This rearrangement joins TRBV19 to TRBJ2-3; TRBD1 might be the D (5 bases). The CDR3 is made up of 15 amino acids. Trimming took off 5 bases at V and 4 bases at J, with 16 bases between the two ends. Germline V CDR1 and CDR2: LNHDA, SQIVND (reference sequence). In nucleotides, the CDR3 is TGTGCCAGTAGTCCAGACTTATTAGGGGCAGATACGCAGTATTTT. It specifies CASSPDLLGADTQYF.

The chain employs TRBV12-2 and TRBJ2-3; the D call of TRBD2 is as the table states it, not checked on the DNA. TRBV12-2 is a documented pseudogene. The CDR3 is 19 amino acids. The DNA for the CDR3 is TGTGCAAGTCGCTTAGAGGCTAGCGGGAGAGGGGAAAACACAGATACGCAGTATTTT. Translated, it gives CASRLEASGRGENTDTQYF.

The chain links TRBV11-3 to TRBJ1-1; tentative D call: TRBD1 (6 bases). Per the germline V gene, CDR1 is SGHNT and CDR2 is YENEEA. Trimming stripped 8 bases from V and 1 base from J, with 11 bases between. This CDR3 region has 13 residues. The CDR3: CASGLTGNTEAFF. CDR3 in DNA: TGTGCCAGCGGATTGACAGGGAACACTGAAGCTTTCTTT. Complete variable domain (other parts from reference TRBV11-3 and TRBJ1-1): EAGVVQSPRYKIIEKKQPVAFWCNPISGHNTLYWYLQNLGQGPELLIRYENEEAVDDSQLPKDRFSAERLKGVDSTLKIQPAELGDSAVYLCASGLTGNTEAFFGQGTRLTVV.

Here the CDR3 DNA reads TGTGCCAGCAGTGACTACAGGGGGGACTATGGCTACACCTTC. It translates to CASSDYRGDYGYTF. The chain joins TRBV6-1 to TRBJ1-2; TRBD1 matches at 8 bases. The CDR3 contains 14 residues. The J segment lost 3 bases and the V segment lost 3 bases, leaving 3 bases of the junction unmatched. Germline V gene data show CDR1 as MNHNS and CDR2 as SASEGT.